This entry lists 17 T cell receptor beta chains sequenced from one sample in a study of cytomegalovirus exposure and HLA in healthy donors. Primers included in the PCR were 60 Vbeta and 13 Jbeta primers. TCRdb keeps only in-frame clones here, not all; method: immunoSEQ multiplex PCR. This repertoire shows about 200,000 clones, about three quarters found once; its top ten account for around 2%. Source material: PBMCs. The receptors were gathered from a man in his late teens or twenties in good health and CMV-seronegative.

For this clone: Germline is not matched at one junction end, which may reflect a read error. At the DNA level, this CDR3 is encoded by other sequences in the same sample as well. The chain uses TRBV5-1 and TRBJ2-3; D may be TRBD1 (5 bases). Germline values: CDR1 SGHRS, CDR2 YFSETQ. The length of the CDR3 is 15 residues. For the CDR3, the DNA is TGCGCCAGCAGCTTGGTAAACAGGATCACAGATACACAGTATTTT. Amino acid sequence: CASSLVNRITDTQYF.

Details on this clone: A junction boundary mismatches the germline segment, possibly from a read error. V and J are TRBV7-9 and TRBJ2-1, with TRBD2 matching 7 bases. Looked up from germline, CDR1 is SEHNR and CDR2 is FQNEAQ (reference sequence). The CDR3 is made up of 12 amino acids. The CDR3 spells CSSGDFYNEQFF. The CDR3 DNA reads as TGTTCCAGCGGGGACTTCTACAATGAGCAGTTCTTC.

This clone was counted a few times. This sample also contains other DNA sequences that code for the same CDR3. V and J are TRBV27 and TRBJ2-2, with D uncertain. Germline loops: CDR1 MNHEY, CDR2 SMNVEV (reference sequence). The V gene lost 8 bases and the J gene lost 2 bases, with 18 bases spanning the gap. The CDR3 is made up of 16 amino acids. CDR3 sequence (DNA): TGTGCCAGCCGCCCCTCGGGTAGAACTAACACCGGGGAGCTGTTTTTT. It translates to CASRPSGRTNTGELFF.

The chain couples TRBV27 to TRBJ2-3; 11 nucleotides align to TRBD1. The germline V gene has CDR1 MNHEY and CDR2 SMNVEV (reference sequence). This CDR3 comprises 13 residues. V trimming: 5 bases; J trimming: 8 bases; junction bases outside the gene matches: 3. The CDR3 region has the DNA TGTGCCAGCAGTGGGACAGGGGGAGGTACGCAGTATTTT. This encodes CASSGTGGGTQYF.

A few counts support this clone. The chain is built from TRBV27 and TRBJ2-1; unclear D gene. V was shortened by 4 bases and J by 5 bases, with 3 bases between the two germline ends. CDR3 length equals 11 residues. Looked up from germline, CDR1 is MNHEY and CDR2 is SMNVEV (reference sequence). The CDR3 sequence: CASSSDNEQFF. The CDR3 DNA reads as TGTGCCAGCAGTTCAGACAATGAGCAGTTCTTC.

The chain combines TRBV29-1 with TRBJ2-1; D not certain. Germline loops: CDR1 SQVTM, CDR2 ANQGSEA. Trimming cost V 6 bases and J 6 bases, with 18 bases left between them. This CDR3 has 14 amino acids. The CDR3 nucleotides read TGCAGCGTCTCAGACTCGAACCCTTTCAATGAGCAGTTCTTC. This translates into CSVSDSNPFNEQFF.

This clone showed up just once. This chain connects TRBV9 to TRBJ1-2; D possibly corresponds to TRBD1 (6 bases). This CDR3 comprises 13 residues. Trimming pared 4 bases from V and 8 bases from J, leaving 15 bases between. In germline, CDR1 is SGDLS, CDR2 YYNGEE. The CDR3 loop is CASSPQAGGGYTF. Written as DNA, the CDR3 is TGTGCCAGCAGCCCCCAAGCGGGGGGCGGCTACACCTTC.

The chain uses TRBV7-8 and TRBJ1-1; D may be TRBD1 (5 bases). V shed 5 bases and J shed 6 bases, with 25 bases lying between them. In germline, CDR1 is SGHVS, CDR2 FQNEAQ. The CDR3 has 17 residues. DNA for the CDR3: TGTGCCAGCAGCCTCACATATGCGGGACGGATTGAGCCTGAAGCTTTCTTT. It yields the protein CASSLTYAGRIEPEAFF.

This clone appeared once. The chain has TRBV4-2 and TRBJ2-7, with 10 bases lining up with TRBD1. Germline CDR1 LGHNA, CDR2 YNFKEQ. V shed 4 bases, J shed 5 bases, and the junction held 17 bases outside the gene matches. The length of the CDR3 is 18 residues. The DNA for the CDR3 is TGTGCCAGCAGCCTAAGCGGTTTTGGGGACAGGGGTCAGGACGAGCAGTACTTC. Protein sequence: CASSLSGFGDRGQDEQYF.

This clone was recorded a few times. The chain links TRBV30 to TRBJ2-2; 11 bases match TRBD2. Germline lookup yields CDR1 GTSNPN and CDR2 SVGIG (reference sequence). V dropped 3 bases and J dropped 4; count of bases not matched to a gene: 7. CDR3 length: 16 amino acids. The CDR3 sequence: CAWRFTSGSSTGELFF. The CDR3 coding sequence is TGTGCCTGGAGGTTCACTAGCGGGAGTAGCACCGGGGAGCTGTTTTTT. The full variable domain, rest sourced from reference TRBV30 and TRBJ2-2, is SQTIHQWPATLVQPVGSPLSLECTVEGTSNPNLYWYRQAAGRGLQLLFYSVGIGQISSEVPQNLSASRPQDRQFILSSKKLLLSDSGFYLCAWRFTSGSSTGELFFGEGSRLTVL.

This chain joins TRBV7-2 and TRBJ2-5; D is perhaps TRBD2 (6 bases). Trimming cost V 0 bases and J 5 bases, with 7 bases left between them. The CDR3 is 13 amino acids. Germline V gene data show CDR1 as SGHTA and CDR2 as FQGNSA. CDR3 nucleotides: TGTGCCAGCAGCTTAGCAGGGAGGGAGACCCAGTACTTC. Its protein is CASSLAGRETQYF.

The V and J genes are TRBV6-5 and TRBJ1-1, with a tentative D call TRBD1 (6 bases). V lost 6 bases and J lost 0, with 11 bases in between. The CDR3 runs to 14 residues. The germline CDR1 and CDR2 sequences are MNHEY and SVGAGI. In nucleotides, the CDR3 is TGTGCCAGCAGACCAGGGGATATGAACACTGAAGCTTTCTTT. Residues: CASRPGDMNTEAFF.

This clone was seen a handful of times. The rearrangement links TRBV15 to TRBJ2-6; the match to TRBD2 covers 10 bases. Germline loops: CDR1 LNHNV, CDR2 YYDKDF (reference sequence). Trimming removed 4 bases from V and 0 bases from J; junction bases left unmatched: 3. CDR3 length equals 17 residues. CDR3 residues: CATSIAGGSSGANVLTF. In nucleotides, the CDR3 is TGTGCCACCAGCATAGCGGGGGGCAGCTCTGGGGCCAACGTCCTGACTTTC.

CDR3 sequence (DNA): TGTGCCAGCAGTTACTCAGGGGGCGATTCCTACGAGCAGTACTTC. Translation gives CASSYSGGDSYEQYF. This chain uses TRBV6-6 with TRBJ2-7; 7 bases are shared with TRBD1. Losses at the gene ends were 0 bases for V and 1 base for J; bases not matched to a gene: 3. The CDR3 sequence is 15 residues long. From germline, CDR1 is MNHNY and CDR2 SVGAGI (reference sequence).

J is TRBJ1-1 and V is TRBV11-3, with 7 bases aligning to TRBD1. CDR3 size: 15 residues. V was pared by 1 base and J by 5 bases, with 7 bases of the junction left unmatched. The germline V gene has CDR1 SGHNT and CDR2 YENEEA. The CDR3 bases are TGTGCCAGCAGCTTAGTAGAGGGGGCGGTGACTGAAGCTTTCTTT. This translates into CASSLVEGAVTEAFF.

The rearrangement joins TRBV7-3 to TRBJ2-1; 10 nucleotides line up with TRBD2. The CDR3 sequence is 15 residues long. Trimming removed 3 bases from V and 7 bases from J; junction bases left unmatched: 6. Germline V gives CDR1 SGHTA, CDR2 FQGTGA. CDR3 in DNA: TGTGCCAGCAGCTTCCAAGCACTAGCGGGGAATGAGCAGTTCTTC. Its translation is CASSFQALAGNEQFF.

The V and J genes are TRBV6-6 and TRBJ1-2; 10 positions match TRBD1. Germline V gene data show CDR1 as MNHNY and CDR2 as SVGAGI (reference sequence). The CDR3 totals 15 residues. V lost 8 bases to trimming and J lost 4 bases; unmatched junction nucleotides: 10. The CDR3 loop reads CASQKGQGRLYGYTF. CDR3 in DNA: TGTGCCAGCCAAAAGGGACAGGGGAGACTCTATGGCTACACCTTC.